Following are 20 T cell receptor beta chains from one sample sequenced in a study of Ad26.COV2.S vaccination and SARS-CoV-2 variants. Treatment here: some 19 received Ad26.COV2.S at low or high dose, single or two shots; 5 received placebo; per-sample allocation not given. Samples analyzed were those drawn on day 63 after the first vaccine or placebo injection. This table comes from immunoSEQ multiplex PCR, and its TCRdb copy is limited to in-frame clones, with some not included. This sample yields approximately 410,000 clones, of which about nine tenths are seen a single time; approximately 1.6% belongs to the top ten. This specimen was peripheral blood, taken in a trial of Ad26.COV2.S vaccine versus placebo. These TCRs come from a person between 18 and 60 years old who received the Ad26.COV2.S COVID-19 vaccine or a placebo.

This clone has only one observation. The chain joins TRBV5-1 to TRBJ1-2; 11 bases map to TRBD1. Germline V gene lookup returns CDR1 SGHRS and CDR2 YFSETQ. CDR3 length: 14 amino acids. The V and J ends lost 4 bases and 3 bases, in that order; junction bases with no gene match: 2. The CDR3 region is CASSPGQGDYGYTF. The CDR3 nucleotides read TGCGCCAGCAGCCCGGGACAGGGGGACTATGGCTACACCTTC.

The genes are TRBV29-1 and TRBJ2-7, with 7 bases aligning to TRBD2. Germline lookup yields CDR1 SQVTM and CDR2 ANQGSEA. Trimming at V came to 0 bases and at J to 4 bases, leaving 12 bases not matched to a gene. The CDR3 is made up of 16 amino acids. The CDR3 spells CSVEERKLGTIYEQYF. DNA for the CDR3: TGCAGCGTTGAAGAAAGAAAACTCGGGACTATATACGAGCAGTACTTC.

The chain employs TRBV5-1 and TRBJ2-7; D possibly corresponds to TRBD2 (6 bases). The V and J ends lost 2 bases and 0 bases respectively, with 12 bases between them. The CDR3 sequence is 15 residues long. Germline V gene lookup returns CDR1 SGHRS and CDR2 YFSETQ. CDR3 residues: CASSFTSMSSYEQYF. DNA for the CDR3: TGCGCCAGCAGCTTTACTAGCATGAGCTCCTACGAGCAGTACTTC.

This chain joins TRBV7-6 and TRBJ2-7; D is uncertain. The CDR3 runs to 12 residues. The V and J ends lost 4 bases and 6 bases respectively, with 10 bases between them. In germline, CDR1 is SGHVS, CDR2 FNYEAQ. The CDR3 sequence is CASSSPDAEQYF. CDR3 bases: TGTGCCAGCAGCTCTCCCGACGCCGAGCAGTACTTC. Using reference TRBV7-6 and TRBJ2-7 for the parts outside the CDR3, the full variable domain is GAGVSQSPRYKVTKRGQDVALRCDPISGHVSLYWYRQALGQGPEFLTYFNYEAQQDKSGLPNDRFSAERPEGSISTLTIQRTEQRDSAMYRCASSSPDAEQYFGPGTRLTVT.

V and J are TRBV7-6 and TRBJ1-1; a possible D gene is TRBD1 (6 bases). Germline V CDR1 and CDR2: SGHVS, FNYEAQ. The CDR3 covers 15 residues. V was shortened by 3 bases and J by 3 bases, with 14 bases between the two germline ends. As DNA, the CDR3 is TGTGCCAGCAGCTTGGGGACATTTCTTGACACTGAAGCTTTCTTT. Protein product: CASSLGTFLDTEAFF.

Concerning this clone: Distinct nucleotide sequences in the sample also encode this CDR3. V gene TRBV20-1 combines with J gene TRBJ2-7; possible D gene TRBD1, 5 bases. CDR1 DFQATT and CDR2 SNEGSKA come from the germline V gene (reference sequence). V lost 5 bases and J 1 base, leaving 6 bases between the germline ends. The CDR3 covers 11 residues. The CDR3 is CSASGSYEQYF. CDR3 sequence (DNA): TGCAGTGCTTCAGGGTCCTACGAGCAGTACTTC.

CDR3 nucleotide sequence: TGTGCCATTATTGGACAGGGTTGGCATCAGCCCCAGCATTTT. This sequence encodes CAIIGQGWHQPQHF. The chain uses TRBV10-3 and TRBJ1-5; 8 positions match TRBD1. Germline V gene lookup returns CDR1 ENHRY and CDR2 SYGVKD. J was trimmed by 5 bases and V by 9 bases; bases with no gene match: 9. The CDR3 loop spans 14 amino acids.

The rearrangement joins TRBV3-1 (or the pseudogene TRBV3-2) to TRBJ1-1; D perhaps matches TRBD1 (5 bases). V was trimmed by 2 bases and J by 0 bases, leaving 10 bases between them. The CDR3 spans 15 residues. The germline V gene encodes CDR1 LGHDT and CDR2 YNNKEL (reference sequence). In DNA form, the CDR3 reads TGTGCCAGCAGCCAACTGACAGCCTTGAACACTGAAGCTTTCTTT. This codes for CASSQLTALNTEAFF.

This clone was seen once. The CDR3 here is CASSFPREKGNQYF. The CDR3 region has the DNA TGTGCCAGCAGCTTCCCCAGGGAAAAGGGAAACCAGTACTTC. The rearrangement links TRBV7-9 to TRBJ2-5; the D gene is possibly TRBD1 (5 bases). The CDR3 consists of 14 residues. CDR1 and CDR2 from the germline V gene are SEHNR and FQNEAQ (reference sequence). Between the trimmed V and J ends, which lost 3 bases and 10 bases, there was a span of 18 bases.

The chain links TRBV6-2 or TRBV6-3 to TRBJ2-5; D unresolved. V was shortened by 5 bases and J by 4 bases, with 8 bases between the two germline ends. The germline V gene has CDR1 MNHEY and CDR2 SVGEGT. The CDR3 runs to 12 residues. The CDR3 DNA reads TGTGCCAGCAGTAATTCAAGAGAGACCCAGTACTTC. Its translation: CASSNSRETQYF.

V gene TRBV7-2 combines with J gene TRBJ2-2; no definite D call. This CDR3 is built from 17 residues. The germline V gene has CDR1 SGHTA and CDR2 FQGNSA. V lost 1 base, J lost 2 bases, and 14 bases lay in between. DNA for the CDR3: TGTGCCAGCAGCTTAGGCCCTTTATGGGGAAACACCGGGGAGCTGTTTTTT. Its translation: CASSLGPLWGNTGELFF.

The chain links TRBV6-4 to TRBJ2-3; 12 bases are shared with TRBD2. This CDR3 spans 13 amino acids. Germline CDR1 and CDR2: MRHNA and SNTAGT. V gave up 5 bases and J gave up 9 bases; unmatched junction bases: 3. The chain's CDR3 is CASSSSGGATQYF. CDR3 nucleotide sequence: TGTGCCAGCAGTTCTAGCGGGGGGGCCACGCAGTATTTT.

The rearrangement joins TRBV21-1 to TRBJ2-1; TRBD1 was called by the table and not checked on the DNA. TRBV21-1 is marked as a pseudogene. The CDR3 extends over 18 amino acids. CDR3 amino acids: CASSAPPGQKNYYNEQFF. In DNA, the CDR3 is TGTGCCAGCAGCGCTCCTCCGGGACAGAAAAACTATTACAATGAGCAGTTCTTC.

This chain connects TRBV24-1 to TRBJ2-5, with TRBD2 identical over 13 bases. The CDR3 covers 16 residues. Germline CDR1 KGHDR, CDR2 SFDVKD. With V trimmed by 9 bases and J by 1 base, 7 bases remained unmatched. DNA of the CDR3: TGTGCCACCGCAAGCGGGACTAGCGGGGTCCAAGAGACCCAGTACTTC. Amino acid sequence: CATASGTSGVQETQYF.

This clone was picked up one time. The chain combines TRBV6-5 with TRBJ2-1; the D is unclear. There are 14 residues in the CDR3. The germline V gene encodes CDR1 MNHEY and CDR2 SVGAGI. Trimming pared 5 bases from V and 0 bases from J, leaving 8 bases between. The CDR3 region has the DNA TGTGCCAGCAGTCGGGTCGACTCCTACAATGAGCAGTTCTTC. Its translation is CASSRVDSYNEQFF.

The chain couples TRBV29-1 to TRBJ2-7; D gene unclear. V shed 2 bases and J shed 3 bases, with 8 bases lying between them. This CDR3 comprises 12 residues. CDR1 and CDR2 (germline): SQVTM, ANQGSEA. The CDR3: CSVESENYEQYF. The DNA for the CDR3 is TGCAGCGTTGAATCTGAAAACTACGAGCAGTACTTC.

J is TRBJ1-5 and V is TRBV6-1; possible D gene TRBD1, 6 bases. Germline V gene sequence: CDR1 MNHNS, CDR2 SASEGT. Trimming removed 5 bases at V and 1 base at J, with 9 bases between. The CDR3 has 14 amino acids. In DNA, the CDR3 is TGTGCCAGCAGTCCTAGGGGGAGCAATCAGCCCCAGCATTTT. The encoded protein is CASSPRGSNQPQHF.

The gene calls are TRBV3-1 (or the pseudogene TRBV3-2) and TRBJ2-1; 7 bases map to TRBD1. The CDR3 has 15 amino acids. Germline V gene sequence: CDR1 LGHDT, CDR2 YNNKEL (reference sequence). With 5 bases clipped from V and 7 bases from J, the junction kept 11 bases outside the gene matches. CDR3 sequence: CASSRRAGGWNEQFF. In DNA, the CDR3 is TGTGCCAGCAGCAGGCGGGCAGGGGGATGGAATGAGCAGTTCTTC.

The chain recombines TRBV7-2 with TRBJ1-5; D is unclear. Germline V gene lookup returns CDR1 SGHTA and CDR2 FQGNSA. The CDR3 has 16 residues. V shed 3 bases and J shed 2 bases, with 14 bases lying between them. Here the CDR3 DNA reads TGTGCCAGCAGCTTTACTTGGGGATTGGGCAATCAGCCCCAGCATTTT. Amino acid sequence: CASSFTWGLGNQPQHF.

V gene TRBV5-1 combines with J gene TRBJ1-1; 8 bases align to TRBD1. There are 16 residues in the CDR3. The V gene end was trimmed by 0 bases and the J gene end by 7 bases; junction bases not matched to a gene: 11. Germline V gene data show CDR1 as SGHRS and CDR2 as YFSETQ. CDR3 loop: CASSLGAGGAWSEAFF. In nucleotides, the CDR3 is TGCGCCAGCAGCTTGGGTGCAGGGGGCGCTTGGAGTGAAGCTTTCTTT.